This T cell receptor beta chain was captured in a study of OX40 agonist ivuxolimab in advanced cancers. The CDR3 sequence is 15 residues long. Germline CDR1 and CDR2: MDHEN and SYDVKM. V was pared by 6 bases and J by 9 bases, with 21 bases between. Sequencing was performed with immunoSEQ multiplex PCR; in TCRdb, only in-frame clones are kept and a portion is missing. The data hold over 45,000 clones, with roughly 84% observed a single time. The receptor was derived from an adult with an advanced solid tumor such as melanoma, head and neck, liver or kidney cancer. Sequencing used CD4+ or CD8+ T cells sorted from blood, obtained in a trial of the OX40 agonist ivuxolimab. V and J are TRBV28 and TRBJ2-4; TRBD2 might be the D (6 bases). CDR3 residues: CASSRWRSQEGIQYF. The CDR3 DNA sequence: TGTGCCAGCAGCCGGTGGCGGAGCCAGGAGGGCATTCAGTACTTC.